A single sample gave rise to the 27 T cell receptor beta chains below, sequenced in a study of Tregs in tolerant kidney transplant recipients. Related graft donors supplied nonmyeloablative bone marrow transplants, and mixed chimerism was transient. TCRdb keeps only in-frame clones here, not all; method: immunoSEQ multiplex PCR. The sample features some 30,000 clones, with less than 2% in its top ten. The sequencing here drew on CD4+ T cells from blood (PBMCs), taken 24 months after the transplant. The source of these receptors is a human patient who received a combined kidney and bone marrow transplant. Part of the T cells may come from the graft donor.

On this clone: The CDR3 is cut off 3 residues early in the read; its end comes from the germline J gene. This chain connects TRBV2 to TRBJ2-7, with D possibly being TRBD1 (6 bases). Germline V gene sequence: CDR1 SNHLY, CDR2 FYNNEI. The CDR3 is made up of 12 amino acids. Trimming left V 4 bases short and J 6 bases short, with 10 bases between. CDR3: CASSAGRGEQYF. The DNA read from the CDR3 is TGTGCCAGCAGTGCCGGCAGGGGCGAG.

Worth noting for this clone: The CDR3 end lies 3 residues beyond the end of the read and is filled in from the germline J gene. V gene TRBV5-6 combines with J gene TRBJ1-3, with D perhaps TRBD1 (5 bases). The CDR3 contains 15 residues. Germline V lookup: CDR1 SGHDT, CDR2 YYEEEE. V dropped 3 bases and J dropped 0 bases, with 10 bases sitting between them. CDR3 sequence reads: CASSWGLFSGNTIYF. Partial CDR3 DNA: TGTGCCAGCAGCTGGGGCCTTTTCTCTGGAAACACC.

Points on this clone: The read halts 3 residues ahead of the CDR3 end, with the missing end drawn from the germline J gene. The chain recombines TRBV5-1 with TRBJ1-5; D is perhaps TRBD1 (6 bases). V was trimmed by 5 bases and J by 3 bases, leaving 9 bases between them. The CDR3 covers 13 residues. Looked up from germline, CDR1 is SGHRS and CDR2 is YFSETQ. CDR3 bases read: TGCGCCAGCAGGGGGGCTACCAATCAGCCC. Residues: CASRGATNQP. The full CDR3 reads CASRGATNQPQHF. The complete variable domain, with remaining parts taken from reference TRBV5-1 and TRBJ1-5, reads KAGVTQTPRYLIKTRGQQVTLSCSPISGHRSVSWYQQTPGQGLQFLFEYFSETQRNKGNFPGRFSGRQFSNSRSEMNVSTLELGDSALYLCASRGATNQPQHFGDGTRLSIL.

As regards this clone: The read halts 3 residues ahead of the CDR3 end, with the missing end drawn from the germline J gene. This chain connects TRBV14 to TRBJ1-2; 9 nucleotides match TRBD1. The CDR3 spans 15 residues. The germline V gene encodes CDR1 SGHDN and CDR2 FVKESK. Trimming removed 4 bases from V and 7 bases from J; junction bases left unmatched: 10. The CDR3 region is CASSRDYRGLSGYTF. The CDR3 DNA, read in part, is TGTGCCAGCAGCCGTGATTACAGGGGGCTGAGTGGC.

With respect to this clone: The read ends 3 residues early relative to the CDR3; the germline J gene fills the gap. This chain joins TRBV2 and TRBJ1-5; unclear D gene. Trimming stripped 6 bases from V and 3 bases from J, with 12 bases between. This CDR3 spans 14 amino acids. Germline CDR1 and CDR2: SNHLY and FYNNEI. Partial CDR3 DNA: TGTGCCAGCAGCGTCCGCGCTGCCAATCAGCCC. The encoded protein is CASSVRAANQP. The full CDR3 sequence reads CASSVRAANQPQHF.

The sequenced CDR3 bases are TGTGCCATCAGACAGGGTCGGGACACCGGGGAG. It codes for CAIRQGRDTGE. The complete CDR3 protein is CAIRQGRDTGELFF. The chain combines TRBV10-3 with TRBJ2-2; D might be TRBD1 (6 bases). The CDR3 end lies 3 residues beyond the end of the read and is filled in from the germline J gene. V was cut by 6 bases and J by 3 bases, with 11 bases left in between. The germline V gene encodes CDR1 ENHRY and CDR2 SYGVKD. The CDR3 is 14 amino acids.

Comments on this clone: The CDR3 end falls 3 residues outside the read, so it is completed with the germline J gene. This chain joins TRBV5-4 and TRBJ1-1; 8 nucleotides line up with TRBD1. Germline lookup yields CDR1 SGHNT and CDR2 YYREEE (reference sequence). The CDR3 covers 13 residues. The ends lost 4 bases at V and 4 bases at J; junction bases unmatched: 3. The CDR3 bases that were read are TGTGCCAGCAGCCTGCAGGGGGCCACTGAA. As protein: CASSLQGATE. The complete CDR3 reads CASSLQGATEAFF.

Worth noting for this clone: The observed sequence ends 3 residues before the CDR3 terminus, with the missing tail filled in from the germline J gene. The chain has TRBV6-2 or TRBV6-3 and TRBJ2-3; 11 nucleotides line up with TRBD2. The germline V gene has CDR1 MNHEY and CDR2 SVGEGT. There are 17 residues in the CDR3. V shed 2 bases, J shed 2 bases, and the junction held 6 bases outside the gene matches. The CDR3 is CASSYTLAGGPTDTQYF. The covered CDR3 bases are TGTGCCAGCAGTTACACATTAGCGGGAGGGCCCACAGATACG.

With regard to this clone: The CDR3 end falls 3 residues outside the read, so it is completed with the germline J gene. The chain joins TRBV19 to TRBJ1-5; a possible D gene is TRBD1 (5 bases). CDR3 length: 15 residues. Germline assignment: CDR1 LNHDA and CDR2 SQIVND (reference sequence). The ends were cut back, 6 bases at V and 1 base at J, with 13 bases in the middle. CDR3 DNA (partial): TGTGCCAGTAGCCCAGGGCAGACAAGCAATCAGCCC. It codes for CASSPGQTSNQP. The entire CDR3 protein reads CASSPGQTSNQPQHF.

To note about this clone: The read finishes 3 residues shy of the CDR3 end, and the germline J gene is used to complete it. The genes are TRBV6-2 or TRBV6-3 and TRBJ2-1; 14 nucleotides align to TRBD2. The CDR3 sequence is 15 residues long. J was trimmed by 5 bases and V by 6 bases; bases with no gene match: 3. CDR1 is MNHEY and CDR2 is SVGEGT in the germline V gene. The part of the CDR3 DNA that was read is TGTGCCAGCAGGCTGGGACTAGCGGGAGACAATGAG. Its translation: CASRLGLAGDNE. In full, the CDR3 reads CASRLGLAGDNEQFF.

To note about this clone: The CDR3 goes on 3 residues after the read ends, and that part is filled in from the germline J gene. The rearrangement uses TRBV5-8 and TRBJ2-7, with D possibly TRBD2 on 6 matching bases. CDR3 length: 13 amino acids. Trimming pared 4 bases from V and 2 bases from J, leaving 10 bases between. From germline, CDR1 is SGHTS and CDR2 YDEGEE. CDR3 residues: CASSPTRTYEQYF. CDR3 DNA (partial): TGTGCCAGCAGCCCGACTAGGACCTACGAG. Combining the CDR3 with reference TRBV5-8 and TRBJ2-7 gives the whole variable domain EAGVTQSPTHLIKTRGQQATLRCSPISGHTSVYWYQQALGLGLQFLLWYDEGEERNRGNFPPRFSGRQFPNYSSELNVNALELEDSALYLCASSPTRTYEQYFGPGTRLTVT.

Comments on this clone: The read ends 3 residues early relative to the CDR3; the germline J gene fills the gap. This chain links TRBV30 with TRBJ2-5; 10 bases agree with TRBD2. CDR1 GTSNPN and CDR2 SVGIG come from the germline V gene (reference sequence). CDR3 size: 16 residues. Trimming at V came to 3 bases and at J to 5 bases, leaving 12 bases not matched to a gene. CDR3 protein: CAWSATLAGEGETQYF. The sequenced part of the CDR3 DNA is TGTGCCTGGAGCGCTACTCTAGCGGGGGAAGGGGAGACC.

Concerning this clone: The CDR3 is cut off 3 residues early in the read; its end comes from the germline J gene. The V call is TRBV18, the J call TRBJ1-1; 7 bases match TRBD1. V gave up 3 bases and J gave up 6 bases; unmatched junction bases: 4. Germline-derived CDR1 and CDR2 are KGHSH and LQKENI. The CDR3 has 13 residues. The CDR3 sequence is CASSPQGVAEAFF. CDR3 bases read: TGTGCCAGCTCACCTCAGGGGGTTGCTGAA.

The covered CDR3 bases are TGTGCCAGCAGCCCGGACAGGGGAGACTATGGC. As protein: CASSPDRGDYG. The CDR3 as a whole reads CASSPDRGDYGYTF. The chain joins TRBV7-8 to TRBJ1-2; 9 bases align to TRBD1. Read coverage stops 3 residues before the CDR3 terminus; the germline J gene supplies the remainder. Germline CDR1 SGHVS, CDR2 FQNEAQ. The CDR3 length is 14 residues. The V gene end was trimmed by 5 bases and the J gene end by 3 bases; junction bases not matched to a gene: 4.

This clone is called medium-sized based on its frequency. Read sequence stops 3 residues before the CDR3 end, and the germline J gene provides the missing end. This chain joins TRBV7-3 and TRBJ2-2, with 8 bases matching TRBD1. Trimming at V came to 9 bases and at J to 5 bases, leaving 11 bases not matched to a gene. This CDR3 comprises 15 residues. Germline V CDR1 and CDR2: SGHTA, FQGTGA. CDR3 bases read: TGTGCCAGGCAGGGGGCGACAGCGGCGACCGGGGAG. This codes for CARQGATAATGE. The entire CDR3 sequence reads CARQGATAATGELFF.

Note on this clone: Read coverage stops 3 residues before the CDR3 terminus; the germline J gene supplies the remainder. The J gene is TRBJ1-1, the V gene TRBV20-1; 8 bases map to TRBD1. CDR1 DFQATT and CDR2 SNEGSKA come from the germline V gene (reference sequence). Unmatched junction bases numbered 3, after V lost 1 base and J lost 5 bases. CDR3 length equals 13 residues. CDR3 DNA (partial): TGCAGTGCTAGAGTCACAGGGGGAACTGAA. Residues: CSARVTGGTE. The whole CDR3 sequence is CSARVTGGTEAFF.

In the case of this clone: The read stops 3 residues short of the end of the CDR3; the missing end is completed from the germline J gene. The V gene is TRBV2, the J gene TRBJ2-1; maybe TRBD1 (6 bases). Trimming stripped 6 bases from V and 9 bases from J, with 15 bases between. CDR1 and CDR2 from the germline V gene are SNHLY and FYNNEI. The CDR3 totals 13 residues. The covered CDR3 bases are TGTGCCAGCAGGGGGCCAGGGGCTGGTGAG. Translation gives CASRGPGAGE. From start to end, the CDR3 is CASRGPGAGEQFF. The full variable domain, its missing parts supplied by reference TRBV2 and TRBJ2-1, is EPEVTQTPSHQVTQMGQEVILRCVPISNHLYFYWYRQILGQKVEFLVSFYNNEISEKSEIFDDQFSVERPDGSNFTLKIRSTKLEDSAMYFCASRGPGAGEQFFGPGTRLTVL.

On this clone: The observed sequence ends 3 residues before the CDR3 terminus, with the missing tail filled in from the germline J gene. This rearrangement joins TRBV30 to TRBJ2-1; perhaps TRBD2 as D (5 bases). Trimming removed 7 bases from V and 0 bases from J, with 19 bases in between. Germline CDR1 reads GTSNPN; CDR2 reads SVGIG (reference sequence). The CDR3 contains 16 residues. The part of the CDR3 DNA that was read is TGTGCCTCTACACCGGACTGGGGAAGCTCCTACAATGAG. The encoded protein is CASTPDWGSSYNE. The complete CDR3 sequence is CASTPDWGSSYNEQFF.

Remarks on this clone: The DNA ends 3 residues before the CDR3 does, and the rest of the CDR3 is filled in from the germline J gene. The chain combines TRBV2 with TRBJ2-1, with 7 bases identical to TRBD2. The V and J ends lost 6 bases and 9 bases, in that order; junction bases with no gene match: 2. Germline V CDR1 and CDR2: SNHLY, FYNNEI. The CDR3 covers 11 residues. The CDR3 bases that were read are TGTGCCAGCAGGACGGGGGGTGAG. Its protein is CASRTGGE. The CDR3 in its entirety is CASRTGGEQFF. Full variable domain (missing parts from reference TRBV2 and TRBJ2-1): EPEVTQTPSHQVTQMGQEVILRCVPISNHLYFYWYRQILGQKVEFLVSFYNNEISEKSEIFDDQFSVERPDGSNFTLKIRSTKLEDSAMYFCASRTGGEQFFGPGTRLTVL.

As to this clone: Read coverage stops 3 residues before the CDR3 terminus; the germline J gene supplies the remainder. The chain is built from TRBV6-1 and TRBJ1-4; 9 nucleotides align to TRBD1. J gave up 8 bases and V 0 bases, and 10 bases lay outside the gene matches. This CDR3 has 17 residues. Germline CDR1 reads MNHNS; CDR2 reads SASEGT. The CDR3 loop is CASSEARGGQGGEKLFF. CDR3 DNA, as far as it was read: TGTGCCAGCAGTGAAGCACGGGGGGGACAGGGCGGAGAAAAA.

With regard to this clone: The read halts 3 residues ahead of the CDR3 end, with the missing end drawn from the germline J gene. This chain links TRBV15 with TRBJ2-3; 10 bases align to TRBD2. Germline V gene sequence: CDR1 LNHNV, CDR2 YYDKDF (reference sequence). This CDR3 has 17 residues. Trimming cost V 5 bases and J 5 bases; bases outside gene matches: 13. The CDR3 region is CATSSQEAGGPGDTQYF. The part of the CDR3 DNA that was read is TGTGCCACCAGCTCTCAGGAAGCGGGAGGGCCGGGAGATACG. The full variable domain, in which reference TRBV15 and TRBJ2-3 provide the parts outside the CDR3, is DAMVIQNPRYQVTQFGKPVTLSCSQTLNHNVMYWYQQKSSQAPKLLFHYYDKDFNNEADTPDNFQSRRPNTSFCFLDIRSPGLGDTAMYLCATSSQEAGGPGDTQYFGPGTRLTVL.

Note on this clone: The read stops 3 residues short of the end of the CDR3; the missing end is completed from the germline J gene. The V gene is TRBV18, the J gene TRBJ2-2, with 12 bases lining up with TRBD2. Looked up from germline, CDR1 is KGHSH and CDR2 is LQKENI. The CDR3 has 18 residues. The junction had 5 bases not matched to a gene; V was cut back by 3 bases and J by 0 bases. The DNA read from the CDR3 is TGTGCCAGCTCACCTCTAGCGGGAGGGCCCTCGAACACCGGGGAG. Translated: CASSPLAGGPSNTGE. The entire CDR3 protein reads CASSPLAGGPSNTGELFF. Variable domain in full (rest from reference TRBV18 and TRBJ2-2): NAGVMQNPRHLVRRRGQEARLRCSPMKGHSHVYWYRQLPEEGLKFMVYLQKENIIDESGMPKERFSAEFPKEGPSILRIQQVVRGDSAAYFCASSPLAGGPSNTGELFFGEGSRLTVL.

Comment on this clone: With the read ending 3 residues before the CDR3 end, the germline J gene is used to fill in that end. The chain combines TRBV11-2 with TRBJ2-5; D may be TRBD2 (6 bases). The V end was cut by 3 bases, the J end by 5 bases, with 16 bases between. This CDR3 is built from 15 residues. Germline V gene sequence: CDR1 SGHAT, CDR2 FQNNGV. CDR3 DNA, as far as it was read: TGTGCCAGCAGCTTGGGCCCGGGGGAGACCGAGACC. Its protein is CASSLGPGETET. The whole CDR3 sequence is CASSLGPGETETQYF.

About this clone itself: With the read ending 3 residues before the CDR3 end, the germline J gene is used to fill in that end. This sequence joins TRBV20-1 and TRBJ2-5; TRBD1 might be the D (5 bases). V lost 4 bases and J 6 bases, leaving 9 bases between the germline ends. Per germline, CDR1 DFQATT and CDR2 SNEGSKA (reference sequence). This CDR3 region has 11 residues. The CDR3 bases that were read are TGCAGTGCTATTCAGGGCCAGACC. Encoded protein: CSAIQGQT. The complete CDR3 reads CSAIQGQTQYF.

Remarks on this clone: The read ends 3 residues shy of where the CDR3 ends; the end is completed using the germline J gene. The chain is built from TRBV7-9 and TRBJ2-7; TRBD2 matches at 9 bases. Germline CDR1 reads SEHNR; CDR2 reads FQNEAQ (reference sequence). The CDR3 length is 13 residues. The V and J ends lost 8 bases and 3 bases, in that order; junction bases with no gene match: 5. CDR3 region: CASLASGNYEQYF. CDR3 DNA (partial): TGTGCCAGCCTGGCTAGCGGGAACTACGAG.

This CDR3 is CASRNRGMGTGELFF. The DNA read from the CDR3 is TGTGCCAGCAGGAACAGGGGGATGGGCACCGGGGAG. The chain recombines TRBV2 with TRBJ2-2; TRBD1 matches 8 bases. The read gets to within 3 residues of the CDR3 end, and the germline J gene fills in the rest. The germline V gene encodes CDR1 SNHLY and CDR2 FYNNEI. The V and J ends lost 6 bases and 4 bases, in that order; junction bases with no gene match: 7. The CDR3 has 15 residues.

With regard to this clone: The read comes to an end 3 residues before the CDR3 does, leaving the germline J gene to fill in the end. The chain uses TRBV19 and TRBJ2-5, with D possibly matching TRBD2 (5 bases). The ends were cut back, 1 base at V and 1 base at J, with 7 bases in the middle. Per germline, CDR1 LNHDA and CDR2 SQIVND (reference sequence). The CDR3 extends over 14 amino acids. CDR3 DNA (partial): TGTGCCAGTAGTATAGGCAGCGGCCAAGAGACC. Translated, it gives CASSIGSGQET. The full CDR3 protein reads CASSIGSGQETQYF.